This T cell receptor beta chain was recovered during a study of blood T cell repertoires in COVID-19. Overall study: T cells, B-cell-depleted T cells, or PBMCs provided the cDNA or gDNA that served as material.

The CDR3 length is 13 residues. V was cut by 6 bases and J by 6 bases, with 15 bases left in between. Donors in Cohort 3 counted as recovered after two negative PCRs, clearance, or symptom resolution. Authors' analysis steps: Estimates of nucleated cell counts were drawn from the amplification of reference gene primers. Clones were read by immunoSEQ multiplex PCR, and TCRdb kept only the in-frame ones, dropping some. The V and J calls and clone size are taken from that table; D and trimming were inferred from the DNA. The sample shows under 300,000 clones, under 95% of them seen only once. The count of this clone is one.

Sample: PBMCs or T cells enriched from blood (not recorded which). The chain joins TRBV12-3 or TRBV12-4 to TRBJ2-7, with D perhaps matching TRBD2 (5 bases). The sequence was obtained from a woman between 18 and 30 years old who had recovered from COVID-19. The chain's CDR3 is CASSIGGAGEQYF. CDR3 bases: TGTGCCAGCAGCATCGGAGGTGCGGGCGAGCAGTACTTC.